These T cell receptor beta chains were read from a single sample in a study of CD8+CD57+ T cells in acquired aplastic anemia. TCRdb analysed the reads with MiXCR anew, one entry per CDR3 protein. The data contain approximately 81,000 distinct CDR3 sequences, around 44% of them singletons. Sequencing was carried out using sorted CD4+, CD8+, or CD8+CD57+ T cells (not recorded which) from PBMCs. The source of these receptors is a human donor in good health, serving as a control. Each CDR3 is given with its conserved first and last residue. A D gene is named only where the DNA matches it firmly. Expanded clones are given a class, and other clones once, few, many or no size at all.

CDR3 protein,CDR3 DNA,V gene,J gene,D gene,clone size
CASRRGGYEQYF,TGTGCCAGCAGAAGGGGGGGCTACGAGCAGTACTTC,TRBV6-1,TRBJ2-7,-,many
CASSVDSNQPQHF,TGTGCCAGCAGTGTGGACAGCAATCAGCCCCAGCATTTT,TRBV6-4,TRBJ1-5,-,many
CSVGVSGTSGTYEQYF,TGCAGCGTTGGCGTGTCCGGGACTAGCGGAACCTACGAGCAGTACTTC,TRBV29-1,TRBJ2-7,TRBD2,-
CASSEAVGTAINYGYTF,TGTGCCAGCAGTGAAGCAGTCGGCACCGCGATAAACTATGGCTACACCTTC,TRBV6-1,TRBJ1-2,-,many
CASSQTYLSADTQYF,TGTGCCAGCAGCCAGACATACTTGTCGGCAGATACGCAGTATTTT,TRBV25-1,TRBJ2-3,-,few
CDSLAGWGYGYTF,TGTGACTCACTGGCAGGGTGGGGATATGGCTACACCTTC,TRBV19,TRBJ1-2,-,-
CASSLPQGYNEQFF,TGTGCCAGCAGCTTACCACAGGGATACAATGAGCAGTTCTTC,TRBV11-2,TRBJ2-1,-,once
CASGSGSEQYF,TGTGCCAGCGGGTCCGGAAGCGAGCAGTACTTC,TRBV7-9,TRBJ2-7,-,-
CASSVGLGVAGQYF,TGTGCCAGCAGCGTAGGGCTGGGGGTAGCGGGGCAGTACTTC,TRBV9,TRBJ2-7,TRBD2,-
CASSKTKRASIHKNYGYTF,TGTGCCAGCAGCAAAACAAAGCGGGCTTCCATACACAAAAACTATGGCTACACCTTC,TRBV12-3/TRBV12-4,TRBJ1-2,-,-
CATSRDRINTGELFF,TGTGCCACCAGCAGAGATAGGATAAACACCGGGGAGCTGTTTTTT,TRBV15,TRBJ2-2,-,-
CASTPESGELFF,TGTGCCAGCACCCCCGAATCCGGGGAGCTGTTTTTT,TRBV11-3,TRBJ2-2,-,-
CASSPDRGLDYNEQFF,TGTGCCAGCAGTCCGGACAGGGGGCTTGACTACAATGAGCAGTTCTTC,TRBV6-1,TRBJ2-1,TRBD1,-
CASSDGLASADTQYF,TGTGCCAGCAGTGACGGACTAGCAAGTGCAGATACGCAGTATTTT,TRBV25-1,TRBJ2-3,TRBD2,-
CASSYGTGVVGGYTF,TGTGCCAGCAGTTACGGGACAGGGGTAGTTGGTGGCTACACCTTC,TRBV6-2/TRBV6-3,TRBJ1-2,TRBD1,many
CASSKGLEGSTRYF,TGTGCCAGCAGCAAGGGACTAGAAGGTTCTACGCGGTATTTT,TRBV25-1,TRBJ2-3,TRBD2,few
CASSNDRGLYYGYTF,TGTGCCAGTAGCAACGACAGGGGTTTATACTATGGCTACACCTTC,TRBV19,TRBJ1-2,TRBD1,few
CASSAASYNEQFF,TGTGCCAGCAGTGCGGCGTCCTACAATGAGCAGTTCTTC,TRBV2,TRBJ2-1,-,few
CASSQDLQGLRLYGYTF,TGTGCCAGCAGCCAAGATCTGCAGGGCCTACGGCTCTATGGCTACACCTTC,TRBV14,TRBJ1-2,-,once
CASSQQGAIGYTF,TGCGCCAGCAGCCAACAGGGGGCGATTGGCTACACCTTC,TRBV4-1,TRBJ1-2,TRBD1,many
CASSPGPSSEQYF,TGTGCCAGCAGTCCAGGGCCAAGTTCGGAGCAGTACTTC,TRBV25-1,TRBJ2-7,-,-
CASGETGELFF,TGCGCCAGCGGGGAGACCGGGGAGCTGTTTTTT,TRBV10-2,TRBJ2-2,-,many
CASSFGGSSYNEQFF,TGTGCCAGCAGCTTCGGCGGGAGCTCCTACAATGAGCAGTTCTTC,TRBV5-4,TRBJ2-1,TRBD2,-
CASSLGPGTAYPF,TGTGCCAGCAGCTTAGGGCCTGGGACCGCGTACCCATTC,TRBV7-9,TRBJ2-1,-,-
CAISAQGYPYEQYF,TGTGCCATCAGCGCACAGGGTTACCCCTACGAGCAGTACTTC,TRBV10-3,TRBJ2-7,-,-
CAGGGRTGELFF,TGTGCGGGGGGGGGGAGGACCGGGGAGCTGTTTTTT,TRBV7-2,TRBJ2-2,TRBD2,-
CASSFRTGGPSSSPLHF,TGTGCCAGCAGCTTTCGGACAGGGGGCCCATCCAGCTCACCCCTCCACTTT,TRBV25-1,TRBJ1-6,TRBD1,-
CAITLGDSPLHF,TGTGCCATTACCCTGGGGGATTCACCCCTCCACTTT,TRBV19,TRBJ1-6,-,many
CSVEGTSGGYEQYF,TGCAGCGTGGAAGGGACTAGCGGCGGCTACGAGCAGTACTTC,TRBV29-1,TRBJ2-7,TRBD2,few
CSALRPEELLF,TGCAGCGCCCTAAGACCAGAAGAGTTGCTCTTC,TRBV29-1,TRBJ2-1,-,-
CSVELRRNTGELFF,TGCAGCGTTGAACTAAGGAGGAACACCGGGGAGCTGTTTTTT,TRBV29-1,TRBJ2-2,-,many
CATSRVGRGNEQYF,TGTGCCACCAGCAGAGTTGGGCGGGGTAACGAGCAGTACTTC,TRBV15,TRBJ2-7,-,many
CASSESTGNEQFF,TGCGCCAGCAGTGAGTCGACAGGCAATGAGCAGTTCTTC,TRBV10-1,TRBJ2-1,-,-